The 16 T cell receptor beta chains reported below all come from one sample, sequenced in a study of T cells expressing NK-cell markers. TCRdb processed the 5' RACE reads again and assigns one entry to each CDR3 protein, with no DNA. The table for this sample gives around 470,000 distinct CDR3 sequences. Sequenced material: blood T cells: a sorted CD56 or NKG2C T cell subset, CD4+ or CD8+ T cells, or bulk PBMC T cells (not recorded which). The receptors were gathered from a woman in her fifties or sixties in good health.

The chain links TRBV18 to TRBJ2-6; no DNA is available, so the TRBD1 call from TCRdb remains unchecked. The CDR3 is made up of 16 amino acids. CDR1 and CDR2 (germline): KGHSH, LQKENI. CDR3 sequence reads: CASSNPVGLGANVLTF.

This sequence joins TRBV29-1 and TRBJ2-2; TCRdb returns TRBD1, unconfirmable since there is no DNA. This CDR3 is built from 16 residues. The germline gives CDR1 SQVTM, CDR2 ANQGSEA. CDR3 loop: CSVGPGQGGNTGELFF.

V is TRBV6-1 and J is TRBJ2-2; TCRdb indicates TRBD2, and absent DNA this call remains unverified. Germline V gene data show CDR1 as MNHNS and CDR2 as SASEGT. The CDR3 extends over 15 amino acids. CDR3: CASKGSSGSVGELFF.

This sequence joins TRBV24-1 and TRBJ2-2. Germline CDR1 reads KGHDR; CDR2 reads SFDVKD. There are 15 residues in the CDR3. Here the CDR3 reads CATSIRQAKTGELFF.

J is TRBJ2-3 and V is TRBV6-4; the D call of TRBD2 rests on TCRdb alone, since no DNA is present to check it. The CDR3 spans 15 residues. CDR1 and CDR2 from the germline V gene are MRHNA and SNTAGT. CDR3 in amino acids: CASSEEGLSTDTQYF.

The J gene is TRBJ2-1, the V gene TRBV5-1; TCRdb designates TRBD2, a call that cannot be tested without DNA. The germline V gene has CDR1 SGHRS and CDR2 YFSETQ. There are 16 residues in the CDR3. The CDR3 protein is CASSLVTSGKQHVQFF.

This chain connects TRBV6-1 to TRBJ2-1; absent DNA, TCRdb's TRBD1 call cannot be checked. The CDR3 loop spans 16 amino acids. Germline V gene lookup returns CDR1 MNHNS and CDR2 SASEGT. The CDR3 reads CASSEFGQGVRSEQFF.

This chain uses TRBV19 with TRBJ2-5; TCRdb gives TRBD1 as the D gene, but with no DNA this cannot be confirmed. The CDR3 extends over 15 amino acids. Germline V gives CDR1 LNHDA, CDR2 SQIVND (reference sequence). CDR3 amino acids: CASTVSGRGGETQYF.

The CDR3: CASSDPPPAGNTIYF. This rearrangement joins TRBV10-2 to TRBJ1-3; TCRdb gives TRBD1 as the D gene, but with no DNA this cannot be confirmed. CDR3 length: 15 residues. Per germline, CDR1 WSHSY and CDR2 SAAADI.

CDR3: CASSVEYRVNTEAFF. The chain uses TRBV9 and TRBJ1-1; TCRdb designates TRBD1, a call that cannot be tested without DNA. Looked up from germline, CDR1 is SGDLS and CDR2 is YYNGEE. This CDR3 is built from 15 residues.

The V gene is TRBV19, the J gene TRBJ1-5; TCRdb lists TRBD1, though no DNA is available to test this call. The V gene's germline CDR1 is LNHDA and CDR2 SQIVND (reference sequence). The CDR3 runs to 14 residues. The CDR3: CASSAPGQNQPQHF. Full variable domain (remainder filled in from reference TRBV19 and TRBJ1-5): DGGITQSPKYLFRKEGQNVTLSCEQNLNHDAMYWYRQDPGQGLRLIYYSQIVNDFQKGDIAEGYSVSREKKESFPLTVTSAQKNPTAFYLCASSAPGQNQPQHFGDGTRLSIL.

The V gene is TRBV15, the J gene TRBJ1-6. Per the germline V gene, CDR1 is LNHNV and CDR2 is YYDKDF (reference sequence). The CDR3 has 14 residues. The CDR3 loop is CATSSAEYNSPLHF.

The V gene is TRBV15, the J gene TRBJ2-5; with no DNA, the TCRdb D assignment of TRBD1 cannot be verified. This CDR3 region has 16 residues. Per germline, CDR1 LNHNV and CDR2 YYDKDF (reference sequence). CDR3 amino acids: CATSRDRGDGQETQYF.

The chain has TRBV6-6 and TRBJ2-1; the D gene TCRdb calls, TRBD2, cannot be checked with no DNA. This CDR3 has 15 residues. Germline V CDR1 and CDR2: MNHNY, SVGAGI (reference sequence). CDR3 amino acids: CASIQSAGSYNEQFF.

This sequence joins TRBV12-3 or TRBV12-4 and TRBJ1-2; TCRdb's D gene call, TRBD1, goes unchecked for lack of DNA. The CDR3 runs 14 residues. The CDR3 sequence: CASSPPHRLYGYTF.

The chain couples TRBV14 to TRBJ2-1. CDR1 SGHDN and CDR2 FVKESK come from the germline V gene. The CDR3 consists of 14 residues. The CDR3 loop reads CASSPKVGYNEQFF.